The 20 T cell receptor beta chains below all came from one sample that was sequenced in a study of blood T cell repertoires in COVID-19. This table comes from immunoSEQ multiplex PCR, and its TCRdb copy is limited to in-frame clones, with some not included. This table holds some 270,000 clones, approximately 90% found once. Material: PBMCs or T cells enriched from blood (not recorded which). These receptors originate from a man aged 35 to 55 who had been exposed to COVID-19.

This chain joins TRBV28 and TRBJ2-1, with 7 bases fitting TRBD2. Trimming removed 2 bases from V and 0 bases from J; junction bases left unmatched: 10. The germline CDR1 and CDR2 sequences are MDHEN and SYDVKM. The CDR3 spans 18 residues. The DNA for the CDR3 is TGTGCCAGCAGTTTAATCGACCTAGCGGTCAGCTCCTACAATGAGCAGTTCTTC. It translates to CASSLIDLAVSSYNEQFF.

V usage is TRBV5-1 and J usage is TRBJ1-2; TRBD1 aligns across 9 bases. Germline assignment: CDR1 SGHRS and CDR2 YFSETQ. The CDR3 consists of 13 residues. V trimming: 4 bases; J trimming: 4 bases; junction bases outside the gene matches: 2. DNA for the CDR3: TGCGCCAGCAGCGAGGGACAGGGCTATGGCTACACCTTC. It translates to CASSEGQGYGYTF.

In its sample, this clone was seen once. The rearrangement joins TRBV5-1 to TRBJ2-5; the D is unclear. Deletions cut 0 bases from V and 5 bases from J, with 5 bases between. The CDR3 is 12 amino acids. Germline CDR1 is SGHRS and CDR2 is YFSETQ. The DNA of the CDR3 is TGCGCCAGCAGCTTGGCTTCTGAGACCCAGTACTTC. Amino acid sequence: CASSLASETQYF.

The chain has TRBV2 and TRBJ1-2; D unresolved. The V gene's germline CDR1 is SNHLY and CDR2 FYNNEI. V was cut by 3 bases and J by 2 bases, with 10 bases left in between. The CDR3 runs 14 residues. This CDR3 reads CASSDKPENYGYTF. The DNA for the CDR3 is TGTGCCAGCAGTGATAAGCCTGAGAACTATGGCTACACCTTC.

V usage is TRBV25-1 and J usage is TRBJ2-4; tentatively, D is TRBD1 (6 bases). This CDR3 comprises 16 residues. CDR1 MGHDK and CDR2 SYGVNS come from the germline V gene. V lost 1 base and J lost 3, with 13 bases in between. CDR3 sequence (DNA): TGTGCCAGCAGTGAATCGGGGCAGGGGTACAAAAACATTCAGTACTTC. The encoded protein is CASSESGQGYKNIQYF.

This sequence joins TRBV19 and TRBJ2-1, with 9 bases lining up with TRBD2. From germline, CDR1 is LNHDA and CDR2 SQIVND (reference sequence). After removal of 3 bases from V and 9 bases from J, the junction contained 6 bases not matched to a gene. This CDR3 spans 14 amino acids. The CDR3 loop reads CASSIYLAGIEQFF. In DNA form, the CDR3 reads TGTGCCAGTAGTATCTACCTAGCGGGGATTGAGCAGTTCTTC.

The chain carries TRBV7-9 and TRBJ2-3, with D perhaps TRBD2 (7 bases). Germline V lookup: CDR1 SEHNR, CDR2 FQNEAQ (reference sequence). With 4 bases removed from V and 1 base from J, the gap between germline ends came to 15 bases. The CDR3 is 16 amino acids. CDR3: CASSSQRGGGTDTQYF. CDR3 nucleotides: TGTGCCAGCAGCTCCCAGAGGGGGGGAGGCACAGATACGCAGTATTTT.

V gene TRBV7-2 combines with J gene TRBJ2-7; TRBD2 matches at 13 bases. V shed 4 bases, J shed 2 bases, and the junction held 5 bases outside the gene matches. Per germline, CDR1 SGHTA and CDR2 FQGNSA. This CDR3 has 16 amino acids. The CDR3: CASSSLLAGGPYEQYF. The CDR3 nucleotides read TGTGCCAGCAGCTCGCTACTAGCGGGAGGGCCCTACGAGCAGTACTTC. The complete variable domain, with remaining parts taken from reference TRBV7-2 and TRBJ2-7, reads GAGVSQSPSNKVTEKGKDVELRCDPISGHTALYWYRQSLGQGLEFLIYFQGNSAPDKSGLPSDRFSAERTGGSVSTLTIQRTQQEDSAVYLCASSSLLAGGPYEQYFGPGTRLTVT.

This rearrangement joins TRBV20-1 to TRBJ1-1; 7 bases fit TRBD1. The CDR3 contains 13 residues. J was trimmed by 11 bases and V by 3 bases; bases with no gene match: 12. Germline V gene data show CDR1 as DFQATT and CDR2 as SNEGSKA (reference sequence). The CDR3 sequence: CSASISGGRLAFF. The DNA for the CDR3 is TGCAGTGCTAGTATCTCAGGGGGGAGGCTTGCTTTCTTT.

The rearrangement uses TRBV27 and TRBJ1-4, with 8 bases lining up with TRBD1. With 5 bases clipped from V and 6 bases from J, the junction kept 8 bases outside the gene matches. The CDR3 runs 15 residues. The germline CDR1 and CDR2 sequences are MNHEY and SMNVEV (reference sequence). The CDR3 nucleotides read TGTGCCAGCAGTCCGCCGGGACAGGCCTATGAAAAACTGTTTTTT. It yields the protein CASSPPGQAYEKLFF.

For the CDR3, the DNA is TGTGCCAGCAGCATCCCCTCCCGTCTCGATGAGCAGTTCTTC. Residues: CASSIPSRLDEQFF. The genes are TRBV21-1 and TRBJ2-1; the table's TRBD2 call for D was not verified on the DNA. TRBV21-1 is an annotated pseudogene. CDR3 size: 14 residues.

CDR3 amino acids: CASSPTRGLEAANEQFF. In DNA, the CDR3 is TGTGCCAGCTCACCGACAAGAGGACTCGAGGCCGCCAATGAGCAGTTCTTC. This chain links TRBV18 with TRBJ2-1; TRBD2 might be the D (5 bases). The CDR3 covers 17 residues. V lost 3 bases, J lost 6 bases, and 21 bases lay in between. Germline lookup yields CDR1 KGHSH and CDR2 LQKENI.

The chain is built from TRBV5-1 and TRBJ1-1, with unresolved D. V shed 5 bases and J shed 4 bases, with 21 bases lying between them. The CDR3 contains 16 residues. In germline, CDR1 is SGHRS, CDR2 YFSETQ. CDR3 amino acids: CASRYALPGSGTEAFF. Written as DNA, the CDR3 is TGCGCCAGCAGATATGCTTTGCCGGGATCGGGCACTGAAGCTTTCTTT.

On this clone: An end of the junction differs from the germline gene, which may be a read error. The J gene is TRBJ2-2, the V gene TRBV5-1; 9 bases map to TRBD2. The germline CDR1 and CDR2 sequences are SGHRS and YFSETQ. The length of the CDR3 is 17 residues. For the CDR3, the DNA is TGCGCCAGCGGCCTTATGGCGGGAGGGCTTCACACGGGGGAGCTGTTTTTT. It is translated as CASGLMAGGLHTGELFF.

The chain links TRBV28 to TRBJ1-1; 8 positions agree with TRBD1. CDR3 length: 16 residues. The trim removed 6 bases at V and 6 bases at J, leaving 15 bases unmatched. Looked up from germline, CDR1 is MDHEN and CDR2 is SYDVKM. This CDR3 reads CASRTPPGTGTPEAFF. CDR3 coding DNA: TGTGCCAGCAGGACCCCCCCAGGGACAGGAACCCCTGAAGCTTTCTTT.

V and J are TRBV4-1 and TRBJ1-1; the match to TRBD1 covers 7 bases. Germline loops: CDR1 MGHRA, CDR2 YSYEKL. V lost 0 bases, J lost 2 bases, and 3 bases stayed unmatched. This CDR3 is built from 15 residues. CDR3 coding DNA: TGCGCCAGCAGCCAAGAACAGGGGTACAACACTGAAGCTTTCTTT. Encoded protein: CASSQEQGYNTEAFF.

This chain connects TRBV3-1 (or the pseudogene TRBV3-2) to TRBJ2-5; 7 bases are shared with TRBD2. The germline V gene encodes CDR1 LGHDT and CDR2 YNNKEL (reference sequence). This CDR3 is built from 16 residues. With 0 bases clipped from V and 3 bases from J, the junction kept 7 bases outside the gene matches. The CDR3, as DNA: TGTGCCAGCAGCCAAGAGGTTCCTAGCGGTAAAGAGACCCAGTACTTC. Its protein product is CASSQEVPSGKETQYF.

The chain recombines TRBV28 with TRBJ2-3; 13 nucleotides match TRBD2. This CDR3 comprises 18 residues. Germline V CDR1 and CDR2: MDHEN, SYDVKM. Germline trimming cut 1 base from V and 5 bases from J; bases unmatched to any gene: 9. The CDR3 DNA is TGTGCCAGCAGTTTATCCCTGGGACTAGCGGGACGCATAGATACGCAGTATTTT. Translated, it gives CASSLSLGLAGRIDTQYF. The whole variable domain, remainder taken from reference TRBV28 and TRBJ2-3, is DVKVTQSSRYLVKRTGEKVFLECVQDMDHENMFWYRQDPGLGLRLIYFSYDVKMKEKGDIPEGYSVSREKKERFSLILESASTNQTSMYLCASSLSLGLAGRIDTQYFGPGTRLTVL.

The rearrangement joins TRBV5-1 to TRBJ2-1, with a possible D match to TRBD2 (6 bases). Trimming removed 2 bases from V and 5 bases from J, with 14 bases in between. This CDR3 spans 15 amino acids. Germline assignment: CDR1 SGHRS and CDR2 YFSETQ. In DNA form, the CDR3 reads TGCGCCAGCAGCTTTGAAGCGGGTGGTCACAATGAGCAGTTCTTC. Translation gives CASSFEAGGHNEQFF. Supplemented by reference TRBV5-1 and TRBJ2-1, the full variable domain reads KAGVTQTPRYLIKTRGQQVTLSCSPISGHRSVSWYQQTPGQGLQFLFEYFSETQRNKGNFPGRFSGRQFSNSRSEMNVSTLELGDSALYLCASSFEAGGHNEQFFGPGTRLTVL.

The CDR3 sequence: CASSQTGPYEQYF. CDR3 coding DNA: TGTGCCAGCAGCCAAACAGGCCCCTACGAGCAGTACTTC. This chain joins TRBV14 and TRBJ2-7; TRBD1 is a possible D gene (5 bases). CDR3 length equals 13 residues. From germline, CDR1 is SGHDN and CDR2 FVKESK. Trimming pared 2 bases from V and 2 bases from J, leaving 7 bases between.